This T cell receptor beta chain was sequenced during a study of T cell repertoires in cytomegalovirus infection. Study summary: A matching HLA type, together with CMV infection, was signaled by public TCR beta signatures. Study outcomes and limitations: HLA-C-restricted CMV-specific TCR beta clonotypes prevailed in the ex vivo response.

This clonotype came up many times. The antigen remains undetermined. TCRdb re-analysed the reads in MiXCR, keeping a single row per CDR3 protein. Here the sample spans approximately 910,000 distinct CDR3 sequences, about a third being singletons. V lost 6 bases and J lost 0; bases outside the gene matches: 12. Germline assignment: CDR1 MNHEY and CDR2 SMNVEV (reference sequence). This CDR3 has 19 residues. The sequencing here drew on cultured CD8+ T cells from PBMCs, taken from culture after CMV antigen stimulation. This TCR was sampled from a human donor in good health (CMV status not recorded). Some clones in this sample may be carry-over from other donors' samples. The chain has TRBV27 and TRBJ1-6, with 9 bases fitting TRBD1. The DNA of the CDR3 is TGTGCCAGCAGCCCTGACAGGGGGTATGAGGGCTCCTATAATTCACCCCTCCACTTT. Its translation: CASSPDRGYEGSYNSPLHF.